This T cell receptor beta chain was observed in a study of blood T cell repertoires in COVID-19. This table comes from immunoSEQ multiplex PCR, and its TCRdb copy is limited to in-frame clones, with some not included. The sample comprises 250,000 or so clones, 88% of which are singletons, and roughly 0.8% rests with the top ten. CDR1 is MRHNA, CDR2 SNTAGT, per germline. This CDR3 spans 13 amino acids. V dropped 6 bases and J dropped 5 bases, with 10 bases sitting between them. The J gene is TRBJ1-4, the V gene TRBV6-4, with D hard to call. This clonotype was sampled from a woman in her twenties or thirties with acute or convalescent COVID-19. The sample was peripheral blood. This CDR3 is CASSLGGNEKLFF. The CDR3, as DNA: TGTGCCAGCAGCTTAGGCGGGAATGAAAAACTGTTTTTT.